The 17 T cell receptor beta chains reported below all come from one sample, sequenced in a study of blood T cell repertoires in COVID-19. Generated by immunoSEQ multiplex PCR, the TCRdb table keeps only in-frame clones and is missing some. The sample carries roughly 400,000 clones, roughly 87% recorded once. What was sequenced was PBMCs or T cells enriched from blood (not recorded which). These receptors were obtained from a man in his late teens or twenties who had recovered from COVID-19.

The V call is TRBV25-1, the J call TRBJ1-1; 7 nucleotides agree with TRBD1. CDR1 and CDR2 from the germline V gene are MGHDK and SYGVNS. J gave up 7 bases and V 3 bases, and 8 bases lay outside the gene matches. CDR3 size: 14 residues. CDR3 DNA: TGTGCCAGCAGTGATGGACAGGTGACAGGTGAAGCTTTCTTT. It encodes CASSDGQVTGEAFF. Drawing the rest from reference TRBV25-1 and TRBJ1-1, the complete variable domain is EADIYQTPRYLVIGTGKKITLECSQTMGHDKMYWYQQDPGMELHLIHYSYGVNSTEKGDLSSESTVSRIRTEHFPLTLESARPSHTSQYLCASSDGQVTGEAFFGQGTRLTVV.

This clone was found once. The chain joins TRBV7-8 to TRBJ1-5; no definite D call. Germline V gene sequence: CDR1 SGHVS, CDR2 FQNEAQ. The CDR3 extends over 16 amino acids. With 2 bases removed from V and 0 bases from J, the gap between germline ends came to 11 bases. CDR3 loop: CASSLLSVNSNQPQHF. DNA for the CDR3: TGTGCCAGCAGCTTACTTTCAGTGAATAGCAATCAGCCCCAGCATTTT.

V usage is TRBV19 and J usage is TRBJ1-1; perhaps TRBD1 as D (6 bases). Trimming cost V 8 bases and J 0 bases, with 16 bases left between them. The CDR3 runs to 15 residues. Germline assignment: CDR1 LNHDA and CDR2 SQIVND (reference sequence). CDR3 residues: CASSRGGTMNTEAFF. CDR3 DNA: TGTGCCAGTTCTAGGGGGGGGACCATGAACACTGAAGCTTTCTTT.

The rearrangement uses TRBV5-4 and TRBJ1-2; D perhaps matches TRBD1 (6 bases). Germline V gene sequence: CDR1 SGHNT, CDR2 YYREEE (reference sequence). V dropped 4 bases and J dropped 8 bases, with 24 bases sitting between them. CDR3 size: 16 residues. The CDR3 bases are TGTGCCAGCAGCCGCCCCGGGACATTCTTCCAGGGGGGCTACACCTTC. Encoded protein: CASSRPGTFFQGGYTF.

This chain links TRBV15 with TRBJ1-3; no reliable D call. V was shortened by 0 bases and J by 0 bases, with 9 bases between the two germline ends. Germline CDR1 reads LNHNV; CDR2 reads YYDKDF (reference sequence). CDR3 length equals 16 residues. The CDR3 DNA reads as TGTGCCACCAGCAGAGATCCCCTCGGCTCTGGAAACACCATATATTTT. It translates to CATSRDPLGSGNTIYF.

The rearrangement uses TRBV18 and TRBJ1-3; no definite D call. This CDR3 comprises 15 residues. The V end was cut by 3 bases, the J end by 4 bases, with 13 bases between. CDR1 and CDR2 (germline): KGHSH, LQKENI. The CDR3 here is CASSPAGIEGNTIYF. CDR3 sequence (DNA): TGTGCCAGCTCACCCGCGGGGATTGAAGGAAACACCATATATTTT.

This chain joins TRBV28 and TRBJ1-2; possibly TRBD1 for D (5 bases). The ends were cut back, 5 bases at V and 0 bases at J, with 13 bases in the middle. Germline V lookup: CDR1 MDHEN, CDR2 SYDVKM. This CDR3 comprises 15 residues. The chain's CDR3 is CASSRSAGANYGYTF. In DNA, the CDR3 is TGTGCCAGCAGTCGGTCCGCGGGGGCTAACTATGGCTACACCTTC.

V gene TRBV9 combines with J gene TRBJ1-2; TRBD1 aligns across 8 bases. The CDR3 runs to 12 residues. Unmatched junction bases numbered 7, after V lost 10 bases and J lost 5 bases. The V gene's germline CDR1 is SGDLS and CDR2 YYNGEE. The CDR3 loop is CASRGQDYGYTF. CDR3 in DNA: TGTGCCTCAAGGGGACAGGATTATGGCTACACCTTC.

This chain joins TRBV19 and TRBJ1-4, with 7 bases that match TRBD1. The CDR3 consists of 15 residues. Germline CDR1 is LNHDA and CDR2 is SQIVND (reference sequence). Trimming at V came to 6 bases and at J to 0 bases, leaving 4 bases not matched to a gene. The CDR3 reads CASRLGQATNEKLFF. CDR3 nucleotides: TGTGCCAGTAGACTCGGACAGGCAACTAATGAAAAACTGTTTTTT.

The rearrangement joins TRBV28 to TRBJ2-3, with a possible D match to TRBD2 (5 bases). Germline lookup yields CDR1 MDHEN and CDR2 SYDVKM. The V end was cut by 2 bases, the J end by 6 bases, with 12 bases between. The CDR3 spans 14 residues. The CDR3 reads CASSLTRVGDTQYF. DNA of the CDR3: TGTGCCAGCAGTTTAACGCGGGTCGGGGATACGCAGTATTTT.

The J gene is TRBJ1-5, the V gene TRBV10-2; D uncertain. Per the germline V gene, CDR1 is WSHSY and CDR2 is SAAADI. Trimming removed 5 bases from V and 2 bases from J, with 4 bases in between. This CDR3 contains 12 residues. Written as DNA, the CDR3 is TGCGCCAGCAGTCTAGGCAATCAGCCCCAGCATTTT. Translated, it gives CASSLGNQPQHF.

The CDR3 protein is CASSGTGGGSYNEQFF. The CDR3 coding sequence is TGTGCCAGCAGCGGGACAGGGGGCGGCTCCTACAATGAGCAGTTCTTC. The chain links TRBV13 to TRBJ2-1; TRBD1 matches 12 bases. The CDR3 is 16 residues long. The germline V gene has CDR1 PRHDT and CDR2 FYEKMQ (reference sequence). Losses at the gene ends were 5 bases for V and 0 bases for J; bases not matched to a gene: 2. Supplemented by reference TRBV13 and TRBJ2-1, the full variable domain reads AAGVIQSPRHLIKEKRETATLKCYPIPRHDTVYWYQQGPGQDPQFLISFYEKMQSDKGSIPDRFSAQQFSDYHSELNMSSLELGDSALYFCASSGTGGGSYNEQFFGPGTRLTVL.

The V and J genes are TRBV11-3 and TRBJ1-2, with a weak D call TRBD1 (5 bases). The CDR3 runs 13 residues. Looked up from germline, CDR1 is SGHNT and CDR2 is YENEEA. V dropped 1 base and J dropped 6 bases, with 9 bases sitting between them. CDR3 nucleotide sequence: TGTGCCAGCAGCTTAGGCAGGGAAAATGGCTACACCTTC. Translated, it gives CASSLGRENGYTF.

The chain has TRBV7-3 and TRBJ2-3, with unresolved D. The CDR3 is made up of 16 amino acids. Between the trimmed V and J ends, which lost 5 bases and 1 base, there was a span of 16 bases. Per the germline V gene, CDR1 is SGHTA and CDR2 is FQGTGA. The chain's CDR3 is CASSPWALGGTDTQYF. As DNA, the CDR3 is TGTGCCAGCAGCCCATGGGCCCTGGGTGGCACAGATACGCAGTATTTT.

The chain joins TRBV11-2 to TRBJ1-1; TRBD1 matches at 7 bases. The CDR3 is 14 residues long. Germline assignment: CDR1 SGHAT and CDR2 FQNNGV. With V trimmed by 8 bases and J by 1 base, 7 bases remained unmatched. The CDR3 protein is CASVPGQRNTEAFF. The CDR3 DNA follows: TGTGCCAGCGTACCGGGACAGAGGAACACTGAAGCTTTCTTT.

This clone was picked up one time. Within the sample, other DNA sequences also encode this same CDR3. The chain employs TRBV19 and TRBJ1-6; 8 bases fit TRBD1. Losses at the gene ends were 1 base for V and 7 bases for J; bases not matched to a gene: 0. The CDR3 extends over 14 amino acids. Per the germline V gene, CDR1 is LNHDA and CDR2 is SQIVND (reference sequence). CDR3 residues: CASSIGQGNSPLHF. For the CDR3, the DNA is TGTGCCAGTAGTATAGGACAGGGGAATTCACCCCTCCACTTT.

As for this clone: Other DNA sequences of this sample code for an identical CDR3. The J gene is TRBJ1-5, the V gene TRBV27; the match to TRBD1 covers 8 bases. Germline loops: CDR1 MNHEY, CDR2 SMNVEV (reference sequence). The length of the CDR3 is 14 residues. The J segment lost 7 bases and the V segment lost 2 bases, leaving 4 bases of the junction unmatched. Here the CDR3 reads CASSLGQGNQPQHF. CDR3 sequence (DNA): TGTGCCAGCAGTTTAGGACAGGGAAACCAGCCCCAGCATTTT.